The rows below give T cell receptor beta chains drawn from one sample of a study of T cells in Graves' hyperthyroidism and ophthalmopathy. Each CDR3 protein is one row after TCRdb ran MiXCR on the multiplex PCR reads. The top ten clones hold around 47% of a sample with 340,000 or so distinct CDR3 sequences, approximately 18% of them seen once. Specimen: blood. Receptors originate from a woman aged 50 to 65 with Graves' hyperthyroidism. Each CDR3 is given with its conserved first and last residue. A D gene is named only where the DNA matches it firmly. Not every row has a clone size; where given, it reads once, few, many or a size class.

TRBJ2-7 | TRBD1 | - | TRBV19 | CASSNTGDPRHYEQYF | TGTGCCAGTAGTAACACAGGGGACCCTCGCCACTACGAGCAGTACTTC
TRBJ2-3 | TRBD2 | many | TRBV7-9 | CASSSLLAASTDTQYF | TGTGCCAGCAGCTCGTTACTAGCGGCTAGCACAGATACGCAGTATTTT
TRBJ2-1 | - | few | TRBV7-2 | CASSLTYGGPNEQFF | TGTGCCAGCAGCTTAACCTACGGGGGGCCGAATGAGCAGTTCTTC
TRBJ2-3 | - | many | TRBV11-2 | CASSLVGATDTQYF | TGTGCCAGCAGCTTAGTGGGGGCCACAGATACGCAGTATTTT
TRBJ1-1 | TRBD1 | many | TRBV12-3/TRBV12-4 | CASSPWTGGKTEAFF | TGTGCCAGCAGTCCATGGACAGGCGGTAAAACTGAAGCTTTCTTT
TRBJ2-1 | - | many | TRBV11-1 | CASSGGTPGTYNEQFF | TGTGCCAGCAGCGGCGGGACACCCGGAACCTACAATGAGCAGTTCTTC
TRBJ2-3 | - | few | TRBV29-1 | CSVNGVGPRSDRHTHTDTQYF | TGCAGCGTTAATGGCGTCGGCCCAAGATCTGATCGGCATACTCACACAGATACGCAGTATTTT
TRBJ1-2 | - | many | TRBV6-1 | CASSEVGESYGYTF | TGTGCCAGCAGTGAAGTCGGGGAAAGCTATGGCTACACCTTC
TRBJ2-1 | TRBD2 | - | TRBV6-1 | CASSDRLAGGFEQFF | TGTGCCAGCAGTGATCGACTAGCGGGAGGATTTGAGCAGTTCTTC
TRBJ1-2 | - | many | TRBV30 | CAWSRGVGYTF | TGTGCCTGGAGTCGGGGGGTTGGCTACACCTTC
TRBJ2-7 | TRBD2 | many | TRBV12-3/TRBV12-4 | CASRGEGYEQYF | TGTGCCAGCAGAGGGGAGGGCTACGAGCAGTACTTC
TRBJ2-1 | TRBD1 | many | TRBV5-1 | CASGGQGNEQFF | TGCGCCAGCGGAGGACAGGGGAATGAGCAGTTCTTC
TRBJ1-5 | - | - | TRBV5-6 | CASSTGGGHGNQPQHF | TGTGCCAGCAGCACTGGGGGGGGGCATGGCAATCAGCCCCAGCATTTT
TRBJ2-7 | - | many | TRBV20-1 | CSARALTYEQYF | TGCAGTGCTAGAGCCCTAACCTACGAGCAGTACTTC
TRBJ2-1 | TRBD2 | - | TRBV4-1 | CASSARGGAGDEQFF | TGCGCCAGCAGCGCCCGGGGAGGGGCTGGGGATGAGCAGTTCTTC
TRBJ2-3 | - | many | TRBV7-9 | CASSPQDTQYF | TGTGCCAGCAGTCCCCAAGATACGCAGTATTTT